This T cell receptor beta chain was sequenced for a study of shared clonotypes between healthy human individuals. Repertoires were generated with immunoSEQ multiplex PCR, while TCRdb's copy carries only in-frame clones and drops some. This sample carries more than 2,000,000 clones, more than 90% of them seen once, and the ten largest clones take 0.14%. This clone appeared a single time. Germline lookup yields CDR1 LNHDA and CDR2 SQIVND (reference sequence). V was clipped by 3 bases and J by 2 bases, with 20 bases between them. The CDR3 is 17 amino acids. This chain connects TRBV19 to TRBJ2-7, with D possibly called TRBD1 or TRBD2 (6 bases each). Sample: naive CD4+ T cells sorted from blood. The subset here: CD45RA+ positively selected. The receptor comes from a man in his late teens or twenties in good health. This chain's CDR3 is CASSIRGGRTETYEQYF. The CDR3 region has the DNA TGTGCCAGTAGTATTAGAGGGGGGAGGACAGAGACCTACGAGCAGTACTTC.